This TCR beta chain was retrieved from a study of shared clonotypes between healthy human individuals. Findings and caveats of the study: Shared across four donors were about 4.8% of the naive CD4 clonotypes. The study's rarefaction showed incomplete sorted-subset sequencing despite large depth. Shared clonotypes across all four donors exceeded non-shared ones in generation probability.

As for this clone: Antigen specificity is unknown.

The CDR3 sequence is 17 residues long. V was pared by 2 bases and J by 5 bases, with 5 bases of the junction left unmatched. Germline loops: CDR1 KGHSH, CDR2 LQKENI. It was about 210 ng DNA, 33,000 or so T cell genomes, that sorted-subset replicate PCRs used. Assay used: immunoSEQ multiplex PCR; TCRdb lists only in-frame clones, some missing. Of over a million clones in the sample, approximately 96% are singletons; the top ten hold over 1%. This rearrangement joins TRBV18 to TRBJ2-2; 13 bases are a match to TRBD2. Sequences were obtained from naive CD4+ T cells sorted from blood. Subset denoted: CD45RA+ positively selected. The TCR originated in a young man in good health. CDR3 bases: TGTGCCAGCTCACCAGGGACTAGCGGGATAAGGACCGGGGAGCTGTTTTTT. Amino acid sequence: CASSPGTSGIRTGELFF.